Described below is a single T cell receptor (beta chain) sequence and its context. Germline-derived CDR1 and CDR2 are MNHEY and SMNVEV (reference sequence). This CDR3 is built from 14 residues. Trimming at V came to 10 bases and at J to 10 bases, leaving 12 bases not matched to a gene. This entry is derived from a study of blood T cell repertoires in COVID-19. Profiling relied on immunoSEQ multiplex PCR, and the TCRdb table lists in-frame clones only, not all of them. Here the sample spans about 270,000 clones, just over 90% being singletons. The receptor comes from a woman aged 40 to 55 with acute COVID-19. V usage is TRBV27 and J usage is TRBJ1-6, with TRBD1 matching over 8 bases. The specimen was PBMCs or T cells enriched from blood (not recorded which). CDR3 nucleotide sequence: TGTGCCACCGGCCCCGGGACAGGAGGCTCACCCCTCCACTTT. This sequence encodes CATGPGTGGSPLHF.